Reported below is one T cell receptor beta chain. Its antigen is unidentified. The record originates from a study of cytomegalovirus exposure and HLA in healthy donors. Study in general: Later, an analysis reported that the 120 or so validation repertoires had used the same platform as the approximately 660 first-cohort repertoires.

There are 16 residues in the CDR3. Germline lookup yields CDR1 MNHEY and CDR2 SMNVEV (reference sequence). V was shortened by 4 bases and J by 7 bases, with 22 bases between the two germline ends. Study-level points and caveats: The classifier, whose performance was assessed in both the original and validation cohorts, reportedly diagnosed cytomegalovirus status with high specificity and sensitivity. Three chains linked to CMV were shown in vitro to be specific for CMV antigens.

TCRdb's copy holds only in-frame clones and misses some; the assay was immunoSEQ multiplex PCR. The sample consists of fewer than 130,000 clones, approximately 89% of them appearing once. The source of this sequence is a woman aged 18-30 years in good health and CMV-seronegative. Sequencing input: PBMCs. This chain joins TRBV27 and TRBJ1-2; D is unresolved. The CDR3, as DNA: TGTGCCAGCAGTTCCTCGGACTCCCCGGTTCGTGGTGGCTACACCTTC. It yields the protein CASSSSDSPVRGGYTF.